This T cell receptor (beta chain) was recorded in a study of blood T cell repertoires in COVID-19. Clones were read by immunoSEQ multiplex PCR, and TCRdb kept only the in-frame ones, dropping some. This table has about 250,000 clones, roughly 89% appearing once. This TCR was sampled from a man in his forties who had recovered from COVID-19. The sequenced sample consisted of PBMCs or T cells enriched from blood (not recorded which).

The CDR3 DNA reads as TGTGCCAGCAGCCCCAGGCGGGAGAGTTACAATGAGCAGTTCTTC. Amino acids: CASSPRRESYNEQFF. The chain uses TRBV6-6 and TRBJ2-1; 7 positions agree with TRBD2. Germline V lookup: CDR1 MNHNY, CDR2 SVGAGI (reference sequence). Germline trimming cut 6 bases from V and 4 bases from J; bases unmatched to any gene: 9. The CDR3 spans 15 residues.